A single sample gave rise to the 11 T cell receptor beta chains below, sequenced in a study of cytomegalovirus exposure and HLA in healthy donors. The study ran its PCR with 60 Vbeta and 13 Jbeta primers. Method: immunoSEQ multiplex PCR; TCRdb's copy keeps in-frame clones and lacks some. The sample contains 100,000 to 150,000 clones, 74% of which appear only once. Sequenced sample: PBMCs. The receptors stem from a woman aged 50 to 65 in good health and CMV-seropositive.

For this clone: The junction differs from germline at one of its ends, possibly a read error. J is TRBJ1-1 and V is TRBV7-9; D is perhaps TRBD1 (5 bases). Germline CDR1 and CDR2: SEHNR and FQNEAQ (reference sequence). CDR3 length: 16 amino acids. DNA of the CDR3: TGTTCCAGCAGCTTCCCCGGCAGGGCTATTGGCACTGAAGCTTTCTTT. Translation: CSSSFPGRAIGTEAFF.

The chain has TRBV11-2 and TRBJ1-1; D ambiguous. The CDR3 length is 12 residues. Germline lookup yields CDR1 SGHAT and CDR2 FQNNGV. V dropped 2 bases and J dropped 6 bases, with 7 bases sitting between them. Here the CDR3 reads CASSLHGAEAFF. CDR3 in DNA: TGTGCCAGCAGCTTACACGGTGCTGAAGCTTTCTTT.

Concerning this clone itself: The same CDR3 can be traced to other DNA sequences in this sample. V is TRBV27 and J is TRBJ1-2, with a possible D match to TRBD1 (5 bases). This CDR3 comprises 13 residues. The V end lost 5 bases, the J end lost 4 bases, and 11 bases lay between the germline ends. Germline lookup yields CDR1 MNHEY and CDR2 SMNVEV (reference sequence). The CDR3 nucleotides are TGTGCCAGCAGTCCCACAGGTCCCTATGGCTACACCTTC. As protein: CASSPTGPYGYTF.

The genes are TRBV4-1 and TRBJ1-6; perhaps TRBD1 as D (5 bases). V lost 1 base and J 9 bases, leaving 19 bases between the germline ends. The CDR3 covers 17 residues. The germline CDR1 and CDR2 sequences are MGHRA and YSYEKL. CDR3 nucleotide sequence: TGCGCCAGCAGCCAAGGGGGGGAAGGGACCCCTATTTCACCCCTCCACTTT. This encodes CASSQGGEGTPISPLHF.

The J gene is TRBJ1-3, the V gene TRBV5-1; D is unclear. The CDR3 consists of 15 residues. Between the trimmed V and J ends, which lost 4 bases and 4 bases, there was a span of 15 bases. Germline V gene data show CDR1 as SGHRS and CDR2 as YFSETQ. This CDR3 is CASSPAGERGNTIYF. DNA for the CDR3: TGCGCCAGCAGCCCCGCTGGGGAGAGAGGAAACACCATATATTTT.

This chain uses TRBV5-1 with TRBJ2-5; 12 bases agree with TRBD2. Trimming cost V 4 bases and J 3 bases; bases outside gene matches: 10. CDR1 is SGHRS and CDR2 is YFSETQ in the germline V gene. The CDR3 covers 17 residues. The CDR3 spells CASSPAIGLAGKETQYF. The DNA of the CDR3 is TGCGCCAGCAGCCCCGCCATTGGACTAGCGGGGAAAGAGACCCAGTACTTC.

The chain uses TRBV6-5 and TRBJ1-1; weak D call: TRBD1 (5 bases). The V gene lost 7 bases and the J gene lost 5 bases, with 20 bases spanning the gap. CDR1 and CDR2 from the germline V gene are MNHEY and SVGAGI. This CDR3 has 15 amino acids. The CDR3 loop is CASTRPSRARTEAFF. In DNA, the CDR3 is TGTGCCAGCACCCGACCCAGCAGGGCGCGGACTGAAGCTTTCTTT.

The chain couples TRBV29-1 to TRBJ2-1; 9 bases match TRBD2. The trim removed 4 bases at V and 12 bases at J, leaving 10 bases unmatched. This CDR3 has 13 residues. CDR1 and CDR2 from the germline V gene are SQVTM and ANQGSEA. CDR3 region: CSVAGGGVLGQFF. The CDR3 bases are TGCAGCGTTGCCGGCGGGGGGGTCCTTGGGCAGTTCTTC.

V gene TRBV5-1 combines with J gene TRBJ2-2; tentative D call: TRBD1 (6 bases). This CDR3 contains 15 residues. With 0 bases removed from V and 5 bases from J, the gap between germline ends came to 11 bases. Germline V gene sequence: CDR1 SGHRS, CDR2 YFSETQ. CDR3: CASSLEGQGTGELFF. DNA of the CDR3: TGCGCCAGCAGCTTGGAGGGACAAGGGACCGGGGAGCTGTTTTTT.

This clone was observed once. The CDR3 DNA follows: TGTGCCACCAGCAGGGACACGTGGAACACTGAAGCTTTCTTT. Protein: CATSRDTWNTEAFF. The gene calls are TRBV15 and TRBJ1-1; D possibly corresponds to TRBD1 (5 bases). V was clipped by 3 bases and J by 1 base, with 9 bases between them. Germline CDR1 is LNHNV and CDR2 is YYDKDF (reference sequence). The CDR3 loop spans 14 amino acids.

The V call is TRBV5-4, the J call TRBJ1-4, with 8 nucleotides matching TRBD1. Germline trimming cut 4 bases from V and 6 bases from J; bases unmatched to any gene: 11. The CDR3 extends over 16 amino acids. Germline V gene lookup returns CDR1 SGHNT and CDR2 YYREEE (reference sequence). In DNA form, the CDR3 reads TGTGCCAGCAGCGCAAGTTACAGGGGGTCGGATGAAAAACTGTTTTTT. Translation gives CASSASYRGSDEKLFF. Supplemented by reference TRBV5-4 and TRBJ1-4, the full variable domain reads ETGVTQSPTHLIKTRGQQVTLRCSSQSGHNTVSWYQQALGQGPQFIFQYYREEENGRGNFPPRFSGLQFPNYSSELNVNALELDDSALYLCASSASYRGSDEKLFFGSGTQLSVL.